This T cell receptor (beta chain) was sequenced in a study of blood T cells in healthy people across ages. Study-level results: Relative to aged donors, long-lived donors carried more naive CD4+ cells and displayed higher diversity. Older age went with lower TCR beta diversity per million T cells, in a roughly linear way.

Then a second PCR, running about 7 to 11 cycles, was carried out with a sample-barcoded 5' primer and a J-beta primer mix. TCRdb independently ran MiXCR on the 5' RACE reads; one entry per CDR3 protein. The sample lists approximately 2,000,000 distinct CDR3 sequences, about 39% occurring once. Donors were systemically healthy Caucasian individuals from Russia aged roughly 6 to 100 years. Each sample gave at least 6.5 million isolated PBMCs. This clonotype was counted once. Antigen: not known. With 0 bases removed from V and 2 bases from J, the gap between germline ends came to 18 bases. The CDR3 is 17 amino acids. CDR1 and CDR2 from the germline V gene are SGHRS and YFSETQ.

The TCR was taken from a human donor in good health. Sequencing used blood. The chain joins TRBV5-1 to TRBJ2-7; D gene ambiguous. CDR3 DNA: TGCGCCAGCAGCTTGGCCCCCTCCGGACGAGAGACCTACGAGCAGTACTTC. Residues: CASSLAPSGRETYEQYF.